These 27 T cell receptor beta chains share one sample of origin, sequenced in a study of Tregs in tolerant kidney transplant recipients. Sequencing used immunoSEQ multiplex PCR; TCRdb keeps in-frame clones, though not all of them. The data hold approximately 65,000 clones, with 65% to 85% observed a single time. Sequenced: CD4+ T cells from blood. These receptors all come from a human donor in good health.

The rearrangement uses TRBV7-9 and TRBJ1-1, with a weak D call TRBD1 (5 bases). The CDR3 totals 13 residues. V lost 0 bases, J lost 6 bases, and 8 bases lay in between. The germline V gene encodes CDR1 SEHNR and CDR2 FQNEAQ (reference sequence). The CDR3 DNA sequence: TGTGCCAGCAGCTTAGCCGGGACGGCTGAAGCTTTCTTT. Residues: CASSLAGTAEAFF.

This clone came up a few times. The V call is TRBV2, the J call TRBJ2-1; 8 positions match TRBD2. CDR3 length: 11 residues. CDR1 and CDR2 (germline): SNHLY, FYNNEI. V lost 7 bases and J lost 11; bases outside the gene matches: 4. CDR3 coding DNA: TGTGCCAGCAACATAGCGGGAAAGCAGTTCTTC. This encodes CASNIAGKQFF.

In the case of this clone: A clone one base away is much larger, so this may be a read error. The chain has TRBV27 and TRBJ2-7, with a weak D call TRBD2 (5 bases). The CDR3 totals 14 residues. Germline V gene data show CDR1 as MNHEY and CDR2 as SMNVEV (reference sequence). This CDR3 is CVSSIRGSSYEQYF. The CDR3 DNA follows: TGTGTCAGCAGTATACGGGGTAGCTCCTACGAGCAGTACTTC.

J is TRBJ2-1 and V is TRBV30; D unresolved. The germline gives CDR1 GTSNPN, CDR2 SVGIG (reference sequence). This CDR3 is built from 9 residues. V lost 2 bases to trimming and J lost 13 bases, with 6 bases between them. The CDR3 reads CAWSPPQFF. The CDR3 coding sequence is TGTGCCTGGAGTCCCCCCCAGTTCTTC.

The chain employs TRBV15 and TRBJ2-7; D unclear. V lost 0 bases and J 9 bases, leaving 15 bases between the germline ends. CDR1 LNHNV and CDR2 YYDKDF come from the germline V gene (reference sequence). This CDR3 has 14 amino acids. CDR3 loop: CATSRDSTAPGQYF. The CDR3 nucleotides read TGTGCCACCAGCAGAGATTCTACAGCCCCCGGGCAGTACTTC.

V is TRBV7-2 and J is TRBJ2-2; TRBD2 matches 8 bases. This CDR3 is 16 amino acids long. The J segment lost 4 bases and the V segment lost 1 base, leaving 5 bases of the junction unmatched. Germline CDR1 SGHTA, CDR2 FQGNSA. CDR3 in amino acids: CASSLEPAGVTGELFF. The CDR3, as DNA: TGTGCCAGCAGCTTAGAGCCAGCGGGAGTCACCGGGGAGCTGTTTTTT. Looking up the rest from reference TRBV7-2 and TRBJ2-2 gives the full variable domain: GAGVSQSPSNKVTEKGKDVELRCDPISGHTALYWYRQSLGQGLEFLIYFQGNSAPDKSGLPSDRFSAERTGGSVSTLTIQRTQQEDSAVYLCASSLEPAGVTGELFFGEGSRLTVL.

In its sample, this clone was seen once. The V gene is TRBV4-1, the J gene TRBJ1-1, with D tentatively TRBD1 (5 bases). Per the germline V gene, CDR1 is MGHRA and CDR2 is YSYEKL. The CDR3 loop spans 15 amino acids. V was trimmed by 5 bases and J by 3 bases, leaving 16 bases between them. The CDR3 sequence is CASSYSPRRDTEAFF. CDR3 in DNA: TGCGCCAGCAGCTATTCCCCTCGCAGGGACACTGAAGCTTTCTTT.

The V call is TRBV11-2, the J call TRBJ1-3; D is unresolved. The germline V gene encodes CDR1 SGHAT and CDR2 FQNNGV. The germline V and J ends were trimmed by 0 bases and 4 bases, with 7 bases remaining between them. CDR3 length equals 14 residues. Here the CDR3 DNA reads TGTGCCAGCAGCTTAGACCGAAACGGAAACACCATATATTTT. Amino acids: CASSLDRNGNTIYF. Based on the CDR3 plus reference TRBV11-2 and TRBJ1-3, the full variable domain is EAGVAQSPRYKIIEKRQSVAFWCNPISGHATLYWYQQILGQGPKLLIQFQNNGVVDDSQLPKDRFSAERLKGVDSTLKIQPAKLEDSAVYLCASSLDRNGNTIYFGEGSWLTVV.

On this clone itself: Additional DNA sequences in this sample encode the identical CDR3. J is TRBJ2-7 and V is TRBV9; 8 positions match TRBD2. Looked up from germline, CDR1 is SGDLS and CDR2 is YYNGEE. The CDR3 has 14 amino acids. Trimming removed 0 bases from V and 3 bases from J; junction bases left unmatched: 2. As DNA, the CDR3 is TGTGCCAGCAGCGTAGCGGGGGGGGGCTACGAGCAGTACTTC. Protein product: CASSVAGGGYEQYF.

The chain recombines TRBV7-2 with TRBJ2-2, with D uncertain. V was pared by 5 bases and J by 5 bases, with 9 bases between. This CDR3 comprises 13 residues. Germline V gives CDR1 SGHTA, CDR2 FQGNSA. The CDR3 DNA follows: TGTGCCAGCAGCCTTTCTACGACCGGGGAGCTGTTTTTT. It codes for CASSLSTTGELFF.

V gene TRBV30 combines with J gene TRBJ2-6, with D possibly matching TRBD1 (5 bases). The CDR3 covers 17 residues. V lost 7 bases to trimming and J lost 0 bases, with 19 bases between them. Germline V gene sequence: CDR1 GTSNPN, CDR2 SVGIG (reference sequence). CDR3 nucleotides: TGTGCCTTACCCGACAGTATTTCCCCCTCTGGGGCCAACGTCCTGACTTTC. Its protein is CALPDSISPSGANVLTF.

The chain is built from TRBV14 and TRBJ2-5; D is unresolved. The CDR3 totals 14 residues. Trimming took 4 bases from V and 1 from J, leaving 10 bases between them. CDR1 SGHDN and CDR2 FVKESK come from the germline V gene. Here the CDR3 reads CASSRAGFQETQYF. CDR3 bases: TGTGCCAGCAGCCGGGCAGGTTTCCAAGAGACCCAGTACTTC. The full variable domain, completed using reference TRBV14 and TRBJ2-5, is EAGVTQFPSHSVIEKGQTVTLRCDPISGHDNLYWYRRVMGKEIKFLLHFVKESKQDESGMPNNRFLAERTGGTYSTLKVQPAELEDSGVYFCASSRAGFQETQYFGPGTRLLVL.

This chain links TRBV5-1 with TRBJ1-2; D is ambiguous. This CDR3 spans 16 amino acids. V was clipped by 1 base and J by 1 base, with 14 bases between them. Germline assignment: CDR1 SGHRS and CDR2 YFSETQ. The CDR3 nucleotides are TGCGCCAGCAGCTTGCAGGCAGGCCCGCTTAACTATGGCTACACCTTC. Its translation is CASSLQAGPLNYGYTF.

The rearrangement joins TRBV5-6 to TRBJ1-1; TRBD1 aligns across 8 bases. V gave up 3 bases and J gave up 0 bases; unmatched junction bases: 1. The length of the CDR3 is 14 residues. Germline V gene lookup returns CDR1 SGHDT and CDR2 YYEEEE. The CDR3 loop reads CASSWGQVNTEAFF. Here the CDR3 DNA reads TGTGCCAGCAGCTGGGGACAGGTGAACACTGAAGCTTTCTTT.

The chain is built from TRBV29-1 and TRBJ1-2, with TRBD1 matching 7 bases. The J segment lost 4 bases and the V segment lost 6 bases, leaving 5 bases of the junction unmatched. Per the germline V gene, CDR1 is SQVTM and CDR2 is ANQGSEA. The CDR3 loop spans 12 amino acids. The CDR3 coding sequence is TGCAGCGTAAAGACAGGGTTCTATGGCTACACCTTC. It specifies CSVKTGFYGYTF.

The V and J genes are TRBV7-9 and TRBJ2-3; perhaps D is TRBD1 or TRBD2 (6 bases each). This CDR3 is built from 14 residues. V lost 5 bases, J lost 2 bases, and 11 bases lay in between. Per the germline V gene, CDR1 is SEHNR and CDR2 is FQNEAQ (reference sequence). The CDR3 sequence is CASSPGAFTDTQYF. CDR3 in DNA: TGTGCCAGCAGCCCGGGGGCCTTCACAGATACGCAGTATTTT.

This rearrangement joins TRBV13 to TRBJ2-3; TRBD2 matches 8 bases. Germline V CDR1 and CDR2: PRHDT, FYEKMQ (reference sequence). The CDR3 runs 16 residues. With 1 base clipped from V and 1 base from J, the junction kept 4 bases outside the gene matches. CDR3 protein: CASSLVDSGGTDTQYF. The CDR3 region has the DNA TGTGCCAGCAGCTTAGTGGATAGCGGGGGCACAGATACGCAGTATTTT. Full variable domain (remainder filled in from reference TRBV13 and TRBJ2-3): AAGVIQSPRHLIKEKRETATLKCYPIPRHDTVYWYQQGPGQDPQFLISFYEKMQSDKGSIPDRFSAQQFSDYHSELNMSSLELGDSALYFCASSLVDSGGTDTQYFGPGTRLTVL.

The chain uses TRBV5-5 and TRBJ2-7; no firm D call. This CDR3 has 13 amino acids. CDR1 and CDR2 from the germline V gene are SGHKS and YYEKEE (reference sequence). Trimming shortened V by 4 bases and J by 3 bases, and 11 bases separated the two germline ends. The CDR3 reads CASSLGQDYEQYF. The CDR3 DNA is TGTGCCAGCAGCCTGGGTCAAGACTACGAGCAGTACTTC. Variable domain in full (rest from reference TRBV5-5 and TRBJ2-7): DAGVTQSPTHLIKTRGQQVTLRCSPISGHKSVSWYQQVLGQGPQFIFQYYEKEERGRGNFPDRFSARQFPNYSSELNVNALLLGDSALYLCASSLGQDYEQYFGPGTRLTVT.

The chain uses TRBV6-1 and TRBJ1-5, with D perhaps matching TRBD1 (5 bases). Trimming cost V 11 bases and J 3 bases, with 8 bases left between them. This CDR3 region has 11 residues. Germline V gene lookup returns CDR1 MNHNS and CDR2 SASEGT. This CDR3 is CAEGANQPQHF. The CDR3 DNA sequence: TGTGCCGAAGGGGCCAATCAGCCCCAGCATTTT.

The chain carries TRBV15 and TRBJ2-3; 8 positions agree with TRBD2. Germline V gives CDR1 LNHNV, CDR2 YYDKDF (reference sequence). With 1 base clipped from V and 4 bases from J, the junction kept 4 bases outside the gene matches. The CDR3 is made up of 15 amino acids. CDR3 DNA: TGTGCCACCAGCAGAGTCTCCGGGGGGGCAGATACGCAGTATTTT. This codes for CATSRVSGGADTQYF.

This sequence joins TRBV7-8 and TRBJ2-5; weak D call: TRBD1 (6 bases). The CDR3 is made up of 13 amino acids. Germline CDR1 reads SGHVS; CDR2 reads FQNEAQ. The ends were cut back, 5 bases at V and 2 bases at J, with 9 bases in the middle. The CDR3 DNA is TGTGCCAGCAGCATCGGACAGCAAGAGACCCAGTACTTC. Translating gives CASSIGQQETQYF.

The chain employs TRBV6-1 and TRBJ2-6; D unclear. Trimming cost V 4 bases and J 0 bases, with 4 bases left between them. There are 14 residues in the CDR3. In germline, CDR1 is MNHNS, CDR2 SASEGT. The CDR3 reads CASSALSGANVLTF. DNA for the CDR3: TGTGCCAGCAGTGCCCTCTCTGGGGCCAACGTCCTGACTTTC.

The table lists this clone with a few counts. The genes are TRBV4-1 and TRBJ1-1, with D perhaps matching TRBD1 (5 bases). Trimming removed 2 bases from V and 6 bases from J, with 22 bases in between. The CDR3 contains 17 residues. Per the germline V gene, CDR1 is MGHRA and CDR2 is YSYEKL. CDR3 protein: CASSQPNFVGVGSEAFF. DNA for the CDR3: TGCGCCAGCAGCCAACCTAACTTCGTAGGGGTTGGATCTGAAGCTTTCTTT.

The rearrangement joins TRBV7-2 to TRBJ2-3, with D tentatively TRBD2 (6 bases). V lost 5 bases to trimming and J lost 2 bases, with 11 bases between them. CDR1 and CDR2 from the germline V gene are SGHTA and FQGNSA. This CDR3 region has 14 residues. The CDR3 loop is CASSTWGDTDTQYF. Here the CDR3 DNA reads TGTGCCAGCAGCACGTGGGGGGACACAGATACGCAGTATTTT.

The J gene is TRBJ2-2, the V gene TRBV12-5; 7 bases map to TRBD1. CDR1 LGHNT and CDR2 FRNRAP come from the germline V gene. V trimming: 6 bases; J trimming: 4 bases; junction bases outside the gene matches: 8. The length of the CDR3 is 15 residues. The CDR3 region is CASGSGTVFTGELFF. In DNA form, the CDR3 reads TGTGCTAGTGGGTCCGGGACAGTCTTCACCGGGGAGCTGTTTTTT.

DNA for the CDR3: TGTGCCAGCAGTGAAAAGGACAGAGATGAAGCTTTCTTT. Its protein is CASSEKDRDEAFF. The rearrangement uses TRBV6-1 and TRBJ1-1; perhaps TRBD1 as D (6 bases). CDR3 size: 13 residues. CDR1 is MNHNS and CDR2 is SASEGT in the germline V gene. V lost 2 bases, J lost 7 bases, and 11 bases lay in between.

The gene calls are TRBV10-1 and TRBJ2-7, with TRBD1 matching 8 bases. CDR1 and CDR2 (germline): WNHNN, SYGVQD (reference sequence). This CDR3 comprises 17 residues. Trimming removed 0 bases from V and 3 bases from J; junction bases left unmatched: 10. The chain's CDR3 is CASSESPGQGADYEQYF. The CDR3, as DNA: TGCGCCAGCAGTGAGTCCCCGGGGCAGGGGGCGGACTACGAGCAGTACTTC.